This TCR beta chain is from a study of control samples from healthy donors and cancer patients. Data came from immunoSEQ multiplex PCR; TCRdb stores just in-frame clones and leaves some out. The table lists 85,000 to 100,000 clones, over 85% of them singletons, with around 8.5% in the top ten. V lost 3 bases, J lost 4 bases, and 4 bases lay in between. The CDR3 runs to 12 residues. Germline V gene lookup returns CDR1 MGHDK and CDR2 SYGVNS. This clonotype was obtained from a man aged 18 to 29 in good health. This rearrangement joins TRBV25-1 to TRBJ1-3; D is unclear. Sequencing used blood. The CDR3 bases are TGTGCCAGCAGTGAGCCCGGAAACACCATATATTTT. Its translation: CASSEPGNTIYF.